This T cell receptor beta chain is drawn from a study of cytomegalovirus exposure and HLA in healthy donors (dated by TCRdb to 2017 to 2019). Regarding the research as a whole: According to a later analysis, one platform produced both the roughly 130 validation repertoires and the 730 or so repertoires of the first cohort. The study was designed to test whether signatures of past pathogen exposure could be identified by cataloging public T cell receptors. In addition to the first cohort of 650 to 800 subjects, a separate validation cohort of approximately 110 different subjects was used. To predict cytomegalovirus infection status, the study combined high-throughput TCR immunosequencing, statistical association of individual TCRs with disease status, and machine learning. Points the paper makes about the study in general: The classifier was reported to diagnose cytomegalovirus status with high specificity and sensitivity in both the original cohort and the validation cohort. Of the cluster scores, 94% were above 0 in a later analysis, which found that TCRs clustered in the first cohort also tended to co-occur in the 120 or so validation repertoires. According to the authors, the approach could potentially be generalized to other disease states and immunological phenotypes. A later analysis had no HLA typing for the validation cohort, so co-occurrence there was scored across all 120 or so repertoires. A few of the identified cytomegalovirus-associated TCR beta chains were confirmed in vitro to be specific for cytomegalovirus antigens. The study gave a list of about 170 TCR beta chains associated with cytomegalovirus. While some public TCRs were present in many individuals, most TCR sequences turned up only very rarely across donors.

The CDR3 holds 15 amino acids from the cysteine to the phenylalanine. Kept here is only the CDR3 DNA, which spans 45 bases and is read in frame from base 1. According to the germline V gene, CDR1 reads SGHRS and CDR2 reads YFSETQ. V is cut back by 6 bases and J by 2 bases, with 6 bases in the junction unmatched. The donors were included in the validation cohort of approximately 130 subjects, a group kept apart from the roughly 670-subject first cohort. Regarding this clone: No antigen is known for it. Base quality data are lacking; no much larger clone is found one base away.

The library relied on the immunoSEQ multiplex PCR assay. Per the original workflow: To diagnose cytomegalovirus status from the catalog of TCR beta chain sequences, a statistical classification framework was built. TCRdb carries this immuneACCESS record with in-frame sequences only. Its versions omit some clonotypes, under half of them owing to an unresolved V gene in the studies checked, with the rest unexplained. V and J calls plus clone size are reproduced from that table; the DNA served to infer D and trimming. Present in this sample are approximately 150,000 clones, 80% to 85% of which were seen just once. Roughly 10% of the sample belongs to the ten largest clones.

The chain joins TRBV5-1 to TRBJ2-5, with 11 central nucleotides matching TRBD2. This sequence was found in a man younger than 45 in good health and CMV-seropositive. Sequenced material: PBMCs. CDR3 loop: CASKYIAGGQETQYF. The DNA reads TGCGCCAGCAAATATATAGCGGGGGGGCAAGAGACCCAGTACTTC. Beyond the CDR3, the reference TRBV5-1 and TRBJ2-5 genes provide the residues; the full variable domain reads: KAGVTQTPRYLIKTRGQQVTLSCSPISGHRSVSWYQQTPGQGLQFLFEYFSETQRNKGNFPGRFSGRQFSNSRSEMNVSTLELGDSALYLCASKYIAGGQETQYFGPGTRLLVL.